The 31 T cell receptor beta chains reported below all come from one sample, sequenced in a study of cytomegalovirus exposure and HLA in healthy donors. Both 60 Vbeta primers and 13 Jbeta primers went into the PCR. Only in-frame clones appear in the TCRdb table, and some are missing; sequencing was by immunoSEQ multiplex PCR. Seen here are 140,000 or so clones, roughly 80% observed once, and the top ten hold roughly 1.2%. Input material: PBMCs. The receptors stem from a female donor in good health and CMV-seronegative.

This chain uses TRBV7-9 with TRBJ2-2; 7 nucleotides match TRBD1. The ends lost 8 bases at V and 3 bases at J; junction bases unmatched: 12. Germline V gives CDR1 SEHNR, CDR2 FQNEAQ (reference sequence). The CDR3 has 16 residues. The CDR3 reads CASGSNEGADTGELFF. The CDR3 nucleotides are TGTGCCAGCGGCAGCAATGAGGGGGCCGACACCGGGGAGCTGTTTTTT. Filled out from reference TRBV7-9 and TRBJ2-2, the complete variable domain reads DTGVSQNPRHKITKRGQNVTFRCDPISEHNRLYWYRQTLGQGPEFLTYFQNEAQLEKSRLLSDRFSAERPKGSFSTLEIQRTEQGDSAMYLCASGSNEGADTGELFFGEGSRLTVL.

The genes are TRBV4-1 and TRBJ2-7; TRBD1 aligns across 7 bases. The V segment lost 4 bases and the J segment 3 bases; nucleotides outside the gene matches: 3. There are 13 residues in the CDR3. Germline values: CDR1 MGHRA, CDR2 YSYEKL. The chain's CDR3 is CASSLGQYYEQYF. DNA for the CDR3: TGCGCCAGCAGCCTGGGACAGTACTACGAGCAGTACTTC.

V and J are TRBV6-1 and TRBJ2-7; 7 bases agree with TRBD2. With 2 bases clipped from V and 2 bases from J, the junction kept 9 bases outside the gene matches. This CDR3 region has 16 residues. Per germline, CDR1 MNHNS and CDR2 SASEGT. CDR3 loop: CASSEIYLADTYEQYF. CDR3 sequence (DNA): TGTGCCAGCAGTGAAATCTATCTAGCGGATACCTACGAGCAGTACTTC.

The chain combines TRBV7-8 with TRBJ1-4, with 7 bases that match TRBD1. Germline CDR1 SGHVS, CDR2 FQNEAQ. Trimming took 5 bases from V and 2 from J; bases not matched to a gene: 8. The CDR3 runs 16 residues. CDR3 sequence reads: CASSPGVRGTNEKLFF. CDR3 nucleotides: TGTGCCAGCAGCCCCGGGGTCAGGGGGACTAATGAAAAACTGTTTTTT.

CDR3 sequence: CASSVLPGQGSTDTQYF. CDR3 in DNA: TGTGCCAGTAGTGTACTACCGGGACAGGGGAGCACAGATACGCAGTATTTT. The chain employs TRBV19 and TRBJ2-3; TRBD1 matches at 10 bases. The CDR3 runs to 17 residues. Germline CDR1 LNHDA, CDR2 SQIVND (reference sequence). V lost 5 bases and J lost 0; bases outside the gene matches: 8.

The gene calls are TRBV19 and TRBJ1-1; maybe TRBD1 (5 bases). Trimming took off 7 bases at V and 1 base at J, with 7 bases between the two ends. The CDR3 runs to 12 residues. The germline V gene has CDR1 LNHDA and CDR2 SQIVND (reference sequence). In DNA, the CDR3 is TGTGCCAGTATTCAGGGGAACACTGAAGCTTTCTTT. Protein sequence: CASIQGNTEAFF.

V usage is TRBV5-6 and J usage is TRBJ1-2; 9 bases line up with TRBD1. V dropped 4 bases and J dropped 8; count of bases not matched to a gene: 12. Per the germline V gene, CDR1 is SGHDT and CDR2 is YYEEEE. The CDR3 totals 15 residues. DNA for the CDR3: TGTGCCAGCAGCGGCACGGACAGGGGATTAGGGGGCTACACCTTC. As protein: CASSGTDRGLGGYTF. The whole variable domain, remainder taken from reference TRBV5-6 and TRBJ1-2, is DAGVTQSPTHLIKTRGQQVTLRCSPKSGHDTVSWYQQALGQGPQFIFQYYEEEERQRGNFPDRFSGHQFPNYSSELNVNALLLGDSALYLCASSGTDRGLGGYTFGSGTRLTVV.

This clone was counted a single time. This sequence joins TRBV7-2 and TRBJ2-3; TRBD1 might be the D (6 bases). Trimming stripped 1 base from V and 3 bases from J, with 11 bases between. CDR3 length equals 15 residues. Germline-derived CDR1 and CDR2 are SGHTA and FQGNSA. The CDR3 is CASSLEDRSTDTQYF. The DNA of the CDR3 is TGTGCCAGCAGCTTAGAAGACAGGAGTACAGATACGCAGTATTTT.

This rearrangement joins TRBV28 to TRBJ1-5; 11 bases map to TRBD1. Germline V gene data show CDR1 as MDHEN and CDR2 as SYDVKM. There are 15 residues in the CDR3. The V gene end was trimmed by 7 bases and the J gene end by 4 bases; junction bases not matched to a gene: 6. CDR3 region: CASNVRDRGNQPQHF. As DNA, the CDR3 is TGTGCCAGCAACGTCCGGGACAGGGGGAATCAGCCCCAGCATTTT.

V and J are TRBV30 and TRBJ1-2; 9 bases align to TRBD1. V shed 0 bases and J 14 bases; nucleotides not matched to a gene: 10. This CDR3 spans 13 amino acids. The V gene's germline CDR1 is GTSNPN and CDR2 SVGIG (reference sequence). Here the CDR3 DNA reads TGTGCCTGGAGTGTTCTAGGGACAGGGCTAGAGACCTTC. This sequence encodes CAWSVLGTGLETF.

There are a few counts of this clone. CDR3 DNA: TGCAGCGTTGAAATGGACCCAGGGGGCACTGAAGCTTTCTTT. Encoded protein: CSVEMDPGGTEAFF. The chain joins TRBV29-1 to TRBJ1-1; 7 bases are a match to TRBD1. Trimming removed 2 bases from V and 4 bases from J; junction bases left unmatched: 7. The CDR3 is made up of 14 amino acids. The germline V gene has CDR1 SQVTM and CDR2 ANQGSEA.

This clone has a handful of counts. The junction departs from the called germline gene at one end, perhaps through a read error. The chain is built from TRBV29-1 and TRBJ2-5; D tentatively fits TRBD1 or TRBD2 (6 bases each). The CDR3 is 16 amino acids. Per germline, CDR1 SQVTM and CDR2 ANQGSEA. The DNA of the CDR3 is TGCAGCGTAGAAGGGGGGTGGGATGGCAGGGGAGAGACCCAGTACTTC. Protein: CSVEGGWDGRGETQYF.

The chain is built from TRBV2 and TRBJ2-2; TRBD2 matches 10 bases. J was trimmed by 5 bases and V by 6 bases; bases with no gene match: 6. This CDR3 comprises 15 residues. The V gene's germline CDR1 is SNHLY and CDR2 FYNNEI. The CDR3 DNA reads as TGTGCCAGCAGCCCTAGCGGGAGAGCGACCGGGGAGCTGTTTTTT. Amino acids: CASSPSGRATGELFF.

The rearrangement joins TRBV28 to TRBJ1-2; 8 positions agree with TRBD1. V lost 6 bases and J lost 12; bases outside the gene matches: 9. The CDR3 has 12 amino acids. The germline gives CDR1 MDHEN, CDR2 SYDVKM. The CDR3 is CASSPGQGINTF. Written as DNA, the CDR3 is TGTGCCAGCAGCCCCGGACAGGGTATCAACACCTTC.

The V and J genes are TRBV28 and TRBJ2-7; 7 bases fit TRBD2. V lost 1 base, J lost 0 bases, and 6 bases stayed unmatched. The CDR3 is made up of 16 amino acids. Looked up from germline, CDR1 is MDHEN and CDR2 is SYDVKM. This chain's CDR3 is CASSLSAGDSSYEQYF. CDR3 in DNA: TGTGCCAGCAGTTTATCTGCGGGGGACTCCTCCTACGAGCAGTACTTC.

The chain is built from TRBV14 and TRBJ2-2; 8 nucleotides agree with TRBD1. The CDR3 totals 15 residues. The V segment lost 0 bases and the J segment 7 bases; nucleotides outside the gene matches: 4. CDR1 and CDR2 (germline): SGHDN, FVKESK. The CDR3 DNA is TGTGCCAGCAGCCAAGAGCAGGGGGCAGGCGGGGAGCTGTTTTTT. Its protein product is CASSQEQGAGGELFF.

V gene TRBV30 combines with J gene TRBJ1-4, with D maybe TRBD1 (6 bases). Trimming took 0 bases from V and 5 from J, leaving 16 bases between them. This CDR3 contains 16 residues. Germline CDR1 is GTSNPN and CDR2 is SVGIG (reference sequence). CDR3 bases: TGTGCCTGGAGTGTTGGAGGGGGGGGACCGAATGAAAAACTGTTTTTT. This encodes CAWSVGGGGPNEKLFF. Supplemented by reference TRBV30 and TRBJ1-4, the full variable domain reads SQTIHQWPATLVQPVGSPLSLECTVEGTSNPNLYWYRQAAGRGLQLLFYSVGIGQISSEVPQNLSASRPQDRQFILSSKKLLLSDSGFYLCAWSVGGGGPNEKLFFGSGTQLSVL.

This clone showed up just a few times. The chain employs TRBV6-1 and TRBJ1-5; a weak D match, TRBD1 (6 bases). With 8 bases removed from V and 5 bases from J, the gap between germline ends came to 7 bases. CDR3 length equals 11 residues. Germline CDR1 and CDR2: MNHNS and SASEGT. CDR3: CASGGYQPQHF. The CDR3 DNA reads TGTGCCAGCGGGGGCTATCAGCCCCAGCATTTT.

The chain couples TRBV2 to TRBJ2-1; D might be TRBD2 (5 bases). V lost 7 bases and J 9 bases, leaving 13 bases between the germline ends. The germline CDR1 and CDR2 sequences are SNHLY and FYNNEI. This CDR3 is 12 amino acids long. The CDR3 DNA follows: TGTGCCAGCACTATCACTAGTGGTGAGCAGTTCTTC. Translated, it gives CASTITSGEQFF.

The V gene is TRBV25-1, the J gene TRBJ2-5; D call uncertain. Germline V gene sequence: CDR1 MGHDK, CDR2 SYGVNS. The CDR3 covers 11 residues. V was shortened by 4 bases and J by 7 bases, with 7 bases between the two germline ends. The CDR3, as DNA: TGTGCCAGCAGTGTTCTCGGGACCCAGTACTTC. Its translation is CASSVLGTQYF.

This clone was detected only once. This chain uses TRBV19 with TRBJ1-2; TRBD1 might be the D (5 bases). Trimming removed 5 bases at V and 4 bases at J, with 17 bases between. CDR3 length: 15 amino acids. Germline V lookup: CDR1 LNHDA, CDR2 SQIVND (reference sequence). CDR3 coding DNA: TGTGCCAGTAGTCCCCAACGGGGGGGAAGCTATGGCTACACCTTC. Protein product: CASSPQRGGSYGYTF. Variable domain in full (rest from reference TRBV19 and TRBJ1-2): DGGITQSPKYLFRKEGQNVTLSCEQNLNHDAMYWYRQDPGQGLRLIYYSQIVNDFQKGDIAEGYSVSREKKESFPLTVTSAQKNPTAFYLCASSPQRGGSYGYTFGSGTRLTVV.

This clone was observed a single time. The V call is TRBV29-1, the J call TRBJ2-7; 8 nucleotides align to TRBD1. V trimming: 1 base; J trimming: 1 base; junction bases outside the gene matches: 12. The CDR3 contains 17 residues. Germline V gives CDR1 SQVTM, CDR2 ANQGSEA. The CDR3 is CSVEVFSSDRVSYEQYF. The CDR3 DNA reads as TGCAGCGTTGAAGTATTTTCGTCGGACAGGGTTTCCTACGAGCAGTACTTC.

The chain couples TRBV2 to TRBJ1-2; no clear D gene. The length of the CDR3 is 21 residues. Germline V gene sequence: CDR1 SNHLY, CDR2 FYNNEI. V lost 5 bases, J lost 0 bases, and 31 bases lay in between. The CDR3 nucleotides are TGTGCCAGCAGTAAGCTTCCCTCCGGTGAGAGCAAGTTTCGCCCTAACTATGGCTACACCTTC. This encodes CASSKLPSGESKFRPNYGYTF. Complete variable domain (other parts from reference TRBV2 and TRBJ1-2): EPEVTQTPSHQVTQMGQEVILRCVPISNHLYFYWYRQILGQKVEFLVSFYNNEISEKSEIFDDQFSVERPDGSNFTLKIRSTKLEDSAMYFCASSKLPSGESKFRPNYGYTFGSGTRLTVV.

This clone was counted a single time. This sequence joins TRBV27 and TRBJ1-1, with TRBD1 matching 8 bases. Germline CDR1 reads MNHEY; CDR2 reads SMNVEV (reference sequence). This CDR3 region has 14 residues. With 3 bases clipped from V and 0 bases from J, the junction kept 0 bases outside the gene matches. CDR3 DNA sequence: TGTGCCAGCAGTTTGGACAGGGTGAACACTGAAGCTTTCTTT. Translation gives CASSLDRVNTEAFF.

The chain joins TRBV6-5 to TRBJ2-7, with 10 bases matching TRBD1. This CDR3 is built from 15 residues. Losses at the gene ends were 6 bases for V and 0 bases for J; bases not matched to a gene: 5. Germline loops: CDR1 MNHEY, CDR2 SVGAGI. The CDR3 DNA reads as TGTGCCAGCAGCCCGGACAGGGGGAGCTCCTACGAGCAGTACTTC. It yields the protein CASSPDRGSSYEQYF.

V gene TRBV2 combines with J gene TRBJ2-3; D is possibly TRBD2 (6 bases). The CDR3 covers 11 residues. V was pared by 8 bases and J by 4 bases, with 7 bases between. Germline CDR1 SNHLY, CDR2 FYNNEI. Here the CDR3 reads CASVAADTQYF. The DNA for the CDR3 is TGTGCCAGCGTAGCGGCAGATACGCAGTATTTT.

The V call is TRBV2, the J call TRBJ2-7; tentative D call: TRBD1 (5 bases). The CDR3 is made up of 11 amino acids. Trimming left V 10 bases short and J 1 base short, with 8 bases between. Germline CDR1 SNHLY, CDR2 FYNNEI. The CDR3 is CATGISYEQYF. The CDR3 DNA follows: TGTGCCACAGGGATTTCCTACGAGCAGTACTTC.

V and J are TRBV29-1 and TRBJ2-7; maybe TRBD1 (6 bases). Germline V lookup: CDR1 SQVTM, CDR2 ANQGSEA. The V end lost 6 bases, the J end lost 0 bases, and 15 bases lay between the germline ends. This CDR3 is built from 14 residues. The CDR3: CSVQVRGTSYEQYF. The CDR3 DNA reads as TGCAGCGTCCAAGTCAGGGGTACCTCCTACGAGCAGTACTTC.

The chain has TRBV29-1 and TRBJ2-1; D remains unclear. CDR1 and CDR2 from the germline V gene are SQVTM and ANQGSEA. Trimming removed 1 base at V and 8 bases at J, with 21 bases between. This CDR3 comprises 16 residues. The CDR3 protein is CSVEGAQSTPSDEQFF. In DNA, the CDR3 is TGCAGCGTTGAAGGCGCACAGAGCACTCCTTCCGATGAGCAGTTCTTC.

V is TRBV28 and J is TRBJ1-3; no reliable D call. The CDR3 runs 14 residues. The germline V and J ends were trimmed by 3 bases and 0 bases, with 6 bases remaining between them. CDR1 and CDR2 from the germline V gene are MDHEN and SYDVKM. The CDR3 DNA reads as TGTGCCAGCAGTTTTCGGGTCTCTGGAAACACCATATATTTT. Its protein is CASSFRVSGNTIYF.

The DNA of the CDR3 is TGCAGCGTTGCGGGCGGACTAGCGGACTACAATGAGCAGTTCTTC. Translated: CSVAGGLADYNEQFF. The chain couples TRBV29-1 to TRBJ2-1; 10 nucleotides align to TRBD2. With 4 bases clipped from V and 3 bases from J, the junction kept 6 bases outside the gene matches. CDR1 is SQVTM, CDR2 ANQGSEA, per germline. This CDR3 contains 15 residues.